The present T cell receptor beta chain was sequenced within a study of T cells expressing NK-cell markers. Looking at the study overall: The TCR beta repertoires were obtained from sorted CD3+CD56+NKG2C+, CD3+CD56+NKG2C- and CD3+CD56-NKG2C+ T cells.

Reprocessing the 5' RACE reads, TCRdb reports a single entry for every CDR3 protein and omits DNA. This listing includes roughly 180,000 distinct CDR3 sequences. This clonotype was obtained from a man aged 18-70 years in good health. The sequencing input was blood T cells: a sorted CD56 or NKG2C T cell subset, CD4+ or CD8+ T cells, or bulk PBMC T cells (not recorded which).

The CDR3 here is CSAPSGSGELFF. The chain is built from TRBV20-1 and TRBJ2-2; TCRdb lists TRBD2, though no DNA is available to test this call. CDR3 size: 12 residues. Looked up from germline, CDR1 is DFQATT and CDR2 is SNEGSKA (reference sequence).